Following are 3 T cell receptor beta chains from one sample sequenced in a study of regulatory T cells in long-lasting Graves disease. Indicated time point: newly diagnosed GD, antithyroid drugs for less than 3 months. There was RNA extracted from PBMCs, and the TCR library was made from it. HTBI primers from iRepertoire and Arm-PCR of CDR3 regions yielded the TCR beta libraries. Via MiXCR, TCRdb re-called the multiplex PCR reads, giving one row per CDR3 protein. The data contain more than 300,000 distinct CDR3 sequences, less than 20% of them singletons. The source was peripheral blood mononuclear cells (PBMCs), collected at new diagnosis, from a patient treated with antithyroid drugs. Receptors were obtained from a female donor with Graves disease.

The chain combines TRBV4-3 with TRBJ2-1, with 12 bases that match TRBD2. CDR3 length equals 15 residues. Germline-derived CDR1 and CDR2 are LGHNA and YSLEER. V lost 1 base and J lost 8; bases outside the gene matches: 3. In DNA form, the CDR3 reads TGCGCCAGCAGCCAAGTGACTAGCGGGAGCTATGAGCAGTTCTTC. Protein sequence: CASSQVTSGSYEQFF.

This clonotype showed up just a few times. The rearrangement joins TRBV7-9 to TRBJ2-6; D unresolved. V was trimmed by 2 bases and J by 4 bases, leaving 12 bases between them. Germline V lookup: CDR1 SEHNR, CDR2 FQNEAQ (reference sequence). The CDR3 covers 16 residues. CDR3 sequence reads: CASSLNPSSGANVLTF. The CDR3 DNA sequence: TGTGCCAGCAGCTTAAACCCGTCGTCCGGGGCCAACGTCCTGACTTTC.

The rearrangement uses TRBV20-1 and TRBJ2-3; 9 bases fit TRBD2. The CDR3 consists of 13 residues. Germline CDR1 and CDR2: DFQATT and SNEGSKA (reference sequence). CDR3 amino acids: CTARGGRRDTQYF. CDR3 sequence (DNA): TGCACCGCGCGGGGGGGCCGGAGAGATACGCAGTATTTT.